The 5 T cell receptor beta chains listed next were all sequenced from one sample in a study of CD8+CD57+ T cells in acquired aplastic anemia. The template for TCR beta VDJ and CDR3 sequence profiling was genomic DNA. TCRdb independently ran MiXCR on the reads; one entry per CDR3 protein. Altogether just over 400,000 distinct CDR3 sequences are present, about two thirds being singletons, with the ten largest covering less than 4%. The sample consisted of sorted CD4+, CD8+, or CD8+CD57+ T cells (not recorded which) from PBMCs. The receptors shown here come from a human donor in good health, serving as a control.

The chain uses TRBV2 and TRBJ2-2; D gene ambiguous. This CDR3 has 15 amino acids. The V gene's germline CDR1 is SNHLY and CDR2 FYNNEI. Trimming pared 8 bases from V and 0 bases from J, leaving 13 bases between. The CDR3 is CASRSTRANTGELFF. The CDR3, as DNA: TGTGCCAGCCGCTCGACACGCGCGAACACCGGGGAGCTGTTTTTT.

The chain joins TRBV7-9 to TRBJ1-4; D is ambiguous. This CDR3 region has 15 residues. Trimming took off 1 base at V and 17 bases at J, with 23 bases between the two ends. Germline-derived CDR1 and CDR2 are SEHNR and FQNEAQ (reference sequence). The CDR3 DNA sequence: TGTGCCAGCAGCTTAGAGACACACCAAAAAAACTATGGCTTTTTT. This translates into CASSLETHQKNYGFF.

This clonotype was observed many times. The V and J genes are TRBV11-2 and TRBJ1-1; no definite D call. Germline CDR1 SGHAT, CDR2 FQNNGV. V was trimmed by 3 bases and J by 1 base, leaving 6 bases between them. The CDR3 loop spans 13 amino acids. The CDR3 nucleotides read TGTGCCAGCAGCTTTTGGGGGAACACTGAAGCTTTCTTT. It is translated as CASSFWGNTEAFF. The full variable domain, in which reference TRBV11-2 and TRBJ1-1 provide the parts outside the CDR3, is EAGVAQSPRYKIIEKRQSVAFWCNPISGHATLYWYQQILGQGPKLLIQFQNNGVVDDSQLPKDRFSAERLKGVDSTLKIQPAKLEDSAVYLCASSFWGNTEAFFGQGTRLTVV.

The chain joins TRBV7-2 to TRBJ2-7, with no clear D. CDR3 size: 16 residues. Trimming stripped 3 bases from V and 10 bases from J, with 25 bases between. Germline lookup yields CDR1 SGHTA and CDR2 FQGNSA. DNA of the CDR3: TGTGCCAGCAGCTTTGTGTCCACTACCTACGTGCAGGACCAGTACTTC. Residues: CASSFVSTTYVQDQYF.

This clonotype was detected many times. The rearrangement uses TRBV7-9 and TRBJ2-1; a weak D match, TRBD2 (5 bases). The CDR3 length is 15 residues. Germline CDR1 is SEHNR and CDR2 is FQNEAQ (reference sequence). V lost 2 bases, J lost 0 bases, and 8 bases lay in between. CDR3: CASSLTGSSYNEQFF. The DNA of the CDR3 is TGTGCCAGCAGCTTAACGGGGAGCTCCTACAATGAGCAGTTCTTC.